The clone carrying this T cell receptor (beta chain) was counted ten times or more. This sample was included in a study of beta chain features in type 1 diabetes. The ends were cut back, 7 bases at V and 5 bases at J, with 18 bases in the middle. The CDR3 totals 13 residues. Germline V gives CDR1 SQVTM, CDR2 ANQGSEA. cDNA synthesis used the whole RNA isolate, giving expressed TCRB sequences. Some clones are missing from TCRdb's copy, which holds only in-frame ones; the method was immunoSEQ multiplex PCR. Of about 140,000 clones listed, less than 9% are singletons. The genes are TRBV29-1 and TRBJ2-7; possible D gene TRBD1, 7 bases. The receptor was isolated from a woman in her 30s in good health. The sample consisted of central memory CD4+ T cells from blood. In nucleotides, the CDR3 is TGCAGCGCCGGAAGGGGGCCGGGGGACGAGCAGTACTTC. This translates into CSAGRGPGDEQYF.